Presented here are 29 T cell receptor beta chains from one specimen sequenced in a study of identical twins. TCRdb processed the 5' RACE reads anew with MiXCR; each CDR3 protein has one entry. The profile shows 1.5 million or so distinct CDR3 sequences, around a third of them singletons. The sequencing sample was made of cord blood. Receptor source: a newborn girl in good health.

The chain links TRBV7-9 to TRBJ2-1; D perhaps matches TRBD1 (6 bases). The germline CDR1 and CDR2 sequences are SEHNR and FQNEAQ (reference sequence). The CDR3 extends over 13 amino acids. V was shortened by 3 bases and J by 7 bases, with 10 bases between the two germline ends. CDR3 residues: CASSFLQGNEQFF. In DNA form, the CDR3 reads TGTGCCAGCAGCTTTCTACAGGGAAATGAGCAGTTCTTC.

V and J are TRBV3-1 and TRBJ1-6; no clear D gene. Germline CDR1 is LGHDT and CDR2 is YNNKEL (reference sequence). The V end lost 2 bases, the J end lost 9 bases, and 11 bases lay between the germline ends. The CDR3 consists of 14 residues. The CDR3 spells CASSQSPGGSPLHF. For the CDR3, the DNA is TGTGCCAGCAGCCAAAGCCCGGGAGGTTCACCCCTCCACTTT.

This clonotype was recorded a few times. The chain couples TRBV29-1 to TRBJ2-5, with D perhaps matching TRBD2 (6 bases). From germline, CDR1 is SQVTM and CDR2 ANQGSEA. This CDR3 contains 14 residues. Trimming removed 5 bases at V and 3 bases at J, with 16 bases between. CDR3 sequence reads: CSVPWDWLKETQYF. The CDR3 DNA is TGCAGCGTTCCCTGGGACTGGCTAAAAGAGACCCAGTACTTC.

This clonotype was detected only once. This chain's CDR3 is CSAPGLARYEQYF. The CDR3 bases are TGCAGTGCCCCGGGACTAGCTCGCTACGAGCAGTACTTC. The rearrangement joins TRBV20-1 to TRBJ2-7; TRBD2 matches at 9 bases. The CDR3 is 13 residues long. Germline CDR1 DFQATT, CDR2 SNEGSKA (reference sequence). Trimming at V came to 6 bases and at J to 3 bases, leaving 6 bases not matched to a gene.

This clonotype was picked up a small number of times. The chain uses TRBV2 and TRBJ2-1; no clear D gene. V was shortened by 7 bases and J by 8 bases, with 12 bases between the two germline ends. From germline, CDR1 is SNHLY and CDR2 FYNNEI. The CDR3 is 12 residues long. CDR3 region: CASKDFWDEQFF. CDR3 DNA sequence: TGTGCCAGCAAGGATTTCTGGGATGAGCAGTTCTTC.

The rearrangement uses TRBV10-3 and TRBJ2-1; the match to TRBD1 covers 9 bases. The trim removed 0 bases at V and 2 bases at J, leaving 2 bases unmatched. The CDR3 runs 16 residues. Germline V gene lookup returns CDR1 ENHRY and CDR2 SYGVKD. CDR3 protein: CAISESGQGTYNEQFF. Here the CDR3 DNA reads TGTGCCATCAGTGAGTCGGGACAGGGAACCTACAATGAGCAGTTCTTC.

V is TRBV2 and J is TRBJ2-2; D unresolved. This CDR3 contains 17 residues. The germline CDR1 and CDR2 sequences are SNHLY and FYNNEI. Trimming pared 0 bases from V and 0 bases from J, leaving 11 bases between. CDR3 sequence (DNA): TGTGCCAGCAGTGAAGCTAGAGACCTCGCGAACACCGGGGAGCTGTTTTTT. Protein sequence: CASSEARDLANTGELFF.

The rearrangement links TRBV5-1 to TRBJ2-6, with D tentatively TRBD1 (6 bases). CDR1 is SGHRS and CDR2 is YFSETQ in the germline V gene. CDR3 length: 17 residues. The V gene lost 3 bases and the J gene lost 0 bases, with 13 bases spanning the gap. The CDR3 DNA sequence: TGCGCCAGCAGCTCGACAGGAAATCCCTCTGGGGCCAACGTCCTGACTTTC. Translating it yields CASSSTGNPSGANVLTF.

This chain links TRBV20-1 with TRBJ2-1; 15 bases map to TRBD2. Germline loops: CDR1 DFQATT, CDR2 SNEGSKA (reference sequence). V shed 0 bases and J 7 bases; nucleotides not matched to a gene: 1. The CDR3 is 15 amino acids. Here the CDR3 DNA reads TGCAGTGCTAGAGAAGGGACTAGCGGGAGGAATGAGCAGTTCTTC. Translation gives CSAREGTSGRNEQFF.

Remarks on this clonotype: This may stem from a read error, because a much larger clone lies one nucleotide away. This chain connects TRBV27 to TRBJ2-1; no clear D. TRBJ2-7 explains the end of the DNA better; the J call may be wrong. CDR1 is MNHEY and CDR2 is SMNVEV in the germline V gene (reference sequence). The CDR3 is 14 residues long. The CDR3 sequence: CASSLYCAYNEQYF. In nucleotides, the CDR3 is TGTGCCAGCAGTTTATATTGCGCGTACAATGAGCAGTACTTC.

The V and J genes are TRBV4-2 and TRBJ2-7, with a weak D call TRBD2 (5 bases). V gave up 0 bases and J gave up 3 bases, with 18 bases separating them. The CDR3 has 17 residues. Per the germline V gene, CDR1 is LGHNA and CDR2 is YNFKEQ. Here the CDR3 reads CASSQEKEGGPYYEQYF. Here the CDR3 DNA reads TGTGCCAGCAGCCAAGAGAAAGAGGGTGGGCCATACTACGAGCAGTACTTC.

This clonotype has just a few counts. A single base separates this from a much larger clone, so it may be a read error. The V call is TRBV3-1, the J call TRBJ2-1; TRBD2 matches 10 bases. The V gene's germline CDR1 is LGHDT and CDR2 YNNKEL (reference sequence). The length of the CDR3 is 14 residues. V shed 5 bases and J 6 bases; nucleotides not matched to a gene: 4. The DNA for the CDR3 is TGTGCCAGCAGCACTAGCGGGGAGGCCAATGAGCAGTTCTTC. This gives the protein CASSTSGEANEQFF.

CDR3 sequence reads: CAASSGGANTEAFF. The CDR3 coding sequence is TGTGCCGCCTCTTCGGGGGGGGCTAACACTGAAGCTTTCTTT. This chain joins TRBV28 and TRBJ1-1; tentative D call: TRBD1 (6 bases). Per the germline V gene, CDR1 is MDHEN and CDR2 is SYDVKM. The CDR3 is 14 residues long. V was cut by 11 bases and J by 2 bases, with 18 bases left in between.

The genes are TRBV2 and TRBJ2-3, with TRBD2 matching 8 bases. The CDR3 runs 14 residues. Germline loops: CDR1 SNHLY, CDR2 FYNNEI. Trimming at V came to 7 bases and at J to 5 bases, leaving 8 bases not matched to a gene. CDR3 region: CASIGLALGDTQYF. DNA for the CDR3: TGTGCCAGCATAGGACTAGCCCTCGGAGATACGCAGTATTTT.

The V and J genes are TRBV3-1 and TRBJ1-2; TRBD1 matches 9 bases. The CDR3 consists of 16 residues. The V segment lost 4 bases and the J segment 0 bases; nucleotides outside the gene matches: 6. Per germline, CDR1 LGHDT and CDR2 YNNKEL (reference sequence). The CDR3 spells CASSRDRVSPNYGYTF. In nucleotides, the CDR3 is TGTGCCAGCAGCCGGGACAGGGTGTCCCCTAACTATGGCTACACCTTC.

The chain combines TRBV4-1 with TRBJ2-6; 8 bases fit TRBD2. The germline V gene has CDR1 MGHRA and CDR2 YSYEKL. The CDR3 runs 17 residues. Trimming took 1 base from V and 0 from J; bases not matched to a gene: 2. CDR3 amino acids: CASSQVAGSSGANVLTF. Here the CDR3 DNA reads TGCGCCAGCAGCCAAGTAGCGGGGTCCTCTGGGGCCAACGTCCTGACTTTC.

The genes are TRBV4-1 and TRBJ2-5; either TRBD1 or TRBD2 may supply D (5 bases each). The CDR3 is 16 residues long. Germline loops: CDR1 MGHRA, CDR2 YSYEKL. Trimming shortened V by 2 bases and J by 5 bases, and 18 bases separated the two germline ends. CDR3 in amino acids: CASSQPAWQGGETQYF. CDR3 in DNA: TGCGCCAGCAGCCAACCTGCATGGCAGGGCGGGGAGACCCAGTACTTC.

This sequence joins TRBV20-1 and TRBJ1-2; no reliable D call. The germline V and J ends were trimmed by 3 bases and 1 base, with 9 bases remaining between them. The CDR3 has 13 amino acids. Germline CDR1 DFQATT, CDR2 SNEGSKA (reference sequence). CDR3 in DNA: TGCAGTGCTAGGCCCCGGATTAACTATGGCTACACCTTC. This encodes CSARPRINYGYTF.

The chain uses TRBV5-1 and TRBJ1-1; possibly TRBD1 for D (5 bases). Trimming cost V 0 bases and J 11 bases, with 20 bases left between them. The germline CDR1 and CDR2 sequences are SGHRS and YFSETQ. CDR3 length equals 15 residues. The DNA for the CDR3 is TGCGCCAGCAGCTTGGCCCTCGGGAGGGGTACTAGGGCTTTCTTT. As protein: CASSLALGRGTRAFF.

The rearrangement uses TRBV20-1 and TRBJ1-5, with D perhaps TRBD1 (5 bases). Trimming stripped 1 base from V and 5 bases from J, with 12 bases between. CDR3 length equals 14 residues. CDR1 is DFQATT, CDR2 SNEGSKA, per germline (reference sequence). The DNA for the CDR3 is TGCAGTGCTAGAGGTTGGGACTTCTATCAGCCCCAGCATTTT. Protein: CSARGWDFYQPQHF.

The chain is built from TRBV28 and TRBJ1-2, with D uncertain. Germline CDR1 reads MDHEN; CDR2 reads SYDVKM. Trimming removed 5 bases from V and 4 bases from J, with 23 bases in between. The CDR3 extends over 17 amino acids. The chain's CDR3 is CASSPSTQLGIGYGYTF. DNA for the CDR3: TGTGCCAGCAGTCCTAGTACGCAGCTTGGGATTGGCTATGGCTACACCTTC.

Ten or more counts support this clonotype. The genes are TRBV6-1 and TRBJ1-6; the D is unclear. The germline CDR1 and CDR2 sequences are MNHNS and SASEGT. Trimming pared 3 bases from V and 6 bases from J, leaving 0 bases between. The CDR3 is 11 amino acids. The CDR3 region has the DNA TGTGCCAGCAGTGATAATTCACCCCTCCACTTT. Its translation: CASSDNSPLHF.

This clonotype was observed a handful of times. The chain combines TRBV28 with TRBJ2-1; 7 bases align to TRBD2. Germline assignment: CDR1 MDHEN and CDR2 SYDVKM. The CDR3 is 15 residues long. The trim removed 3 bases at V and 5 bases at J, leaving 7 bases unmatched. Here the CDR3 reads CASSLRGRAHNEQFF. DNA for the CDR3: TGTGCCAGCAGTTTGAGAGGGAGGGCCCACAATGAGCAGTTCTTC.

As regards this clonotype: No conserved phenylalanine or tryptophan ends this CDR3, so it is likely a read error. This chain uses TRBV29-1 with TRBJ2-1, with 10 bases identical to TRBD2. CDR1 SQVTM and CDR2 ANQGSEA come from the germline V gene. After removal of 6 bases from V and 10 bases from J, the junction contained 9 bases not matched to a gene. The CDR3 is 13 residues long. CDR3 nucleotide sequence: TGCAGCGTGGATCGGGGACTAGCGAGGGAGCAGTTCTTA. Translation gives CSVDRGLAREQFL.

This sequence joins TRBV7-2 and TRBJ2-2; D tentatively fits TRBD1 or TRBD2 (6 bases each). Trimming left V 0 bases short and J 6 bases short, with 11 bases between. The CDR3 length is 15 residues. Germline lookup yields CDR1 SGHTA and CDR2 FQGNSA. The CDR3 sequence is CASSLAGGTPGELFF. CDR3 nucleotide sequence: TGTGCCAGCAGCTTAGCCGGGGGCACACCCGGGGAGCTGTTTTTT.

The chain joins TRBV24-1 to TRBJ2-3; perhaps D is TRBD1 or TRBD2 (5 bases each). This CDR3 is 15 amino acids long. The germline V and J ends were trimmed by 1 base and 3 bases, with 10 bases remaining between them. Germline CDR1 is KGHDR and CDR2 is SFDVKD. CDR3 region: CATSDLGTGTDTQYF. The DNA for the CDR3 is TGTGCCACCAGTGATTTAGGGACGGGGACAGATACGCAGTATTTT.

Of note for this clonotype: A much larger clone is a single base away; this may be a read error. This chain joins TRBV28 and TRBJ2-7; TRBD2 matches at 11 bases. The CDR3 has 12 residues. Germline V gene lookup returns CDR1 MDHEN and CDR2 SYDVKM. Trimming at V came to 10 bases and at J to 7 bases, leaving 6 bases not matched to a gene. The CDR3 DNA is TGTGCCACCTTAGCGGGAGGGAATGAGCAGTACTTC. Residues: CATLAGGNEQYF.

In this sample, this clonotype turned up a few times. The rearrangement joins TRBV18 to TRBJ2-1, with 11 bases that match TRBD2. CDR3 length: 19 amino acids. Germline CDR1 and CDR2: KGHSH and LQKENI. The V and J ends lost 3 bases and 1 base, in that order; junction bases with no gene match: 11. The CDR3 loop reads CASSPYAGTSGLSYNEQFF. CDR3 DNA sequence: TGTGCCAGCTCACCGTACGCCGGGACTAGCGGTCTTTCCTACAATGAGCAGTTCTTC.

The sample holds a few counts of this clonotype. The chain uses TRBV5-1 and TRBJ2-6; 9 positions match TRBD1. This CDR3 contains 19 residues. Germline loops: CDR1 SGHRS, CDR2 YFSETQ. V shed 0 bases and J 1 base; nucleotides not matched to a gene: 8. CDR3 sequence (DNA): TGCGCCAGCAGCTTGGTGCGGGACAGGGTTTTTTCTGGGGCCAACGTCCTGACTTTC. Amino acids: CASSLVRDRVFSGANVLTF.